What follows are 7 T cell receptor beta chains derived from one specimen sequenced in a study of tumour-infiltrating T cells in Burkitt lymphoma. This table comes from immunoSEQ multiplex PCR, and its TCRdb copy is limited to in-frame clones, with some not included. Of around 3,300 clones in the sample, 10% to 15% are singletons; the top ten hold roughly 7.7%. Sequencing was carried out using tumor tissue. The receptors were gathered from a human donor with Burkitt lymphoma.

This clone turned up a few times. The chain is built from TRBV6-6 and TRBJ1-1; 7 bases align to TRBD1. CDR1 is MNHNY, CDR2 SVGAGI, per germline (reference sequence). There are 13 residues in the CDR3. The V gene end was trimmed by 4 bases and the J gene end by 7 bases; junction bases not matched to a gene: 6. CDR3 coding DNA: TGTGCCAGCAGTTTAGCAGGGGGAGGTGAAGCTTTCTTT. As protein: CASSLAGGGEAFF.

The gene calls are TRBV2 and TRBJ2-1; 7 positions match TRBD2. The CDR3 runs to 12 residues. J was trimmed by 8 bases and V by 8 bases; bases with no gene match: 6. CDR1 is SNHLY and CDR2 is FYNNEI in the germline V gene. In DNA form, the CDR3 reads TGTGCCAGCGGGGGGGGAAAGTATGAGCAGTTCTTC. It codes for CASGGGKYEQFF. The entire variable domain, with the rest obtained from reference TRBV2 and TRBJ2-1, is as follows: EPEVTQTPSHQVTQMGQEVILRCVPISNHLYFYWYRQILGQKVEFLVSFYNNEISEKSEIFDDQFSVERPDGSNFTLKIRSTKLEDSAMYFCASGGGKYEQFFGPGTRLTVL.

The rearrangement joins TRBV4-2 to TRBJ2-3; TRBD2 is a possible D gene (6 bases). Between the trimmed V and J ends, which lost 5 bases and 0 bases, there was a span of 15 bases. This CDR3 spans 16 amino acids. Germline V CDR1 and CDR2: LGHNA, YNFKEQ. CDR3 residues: CASSNKLLASTDTQYF. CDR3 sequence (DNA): TGTGCCAGCAGCAACAAACTACTAGCCAGCACAGATACGCAGTATTTT.

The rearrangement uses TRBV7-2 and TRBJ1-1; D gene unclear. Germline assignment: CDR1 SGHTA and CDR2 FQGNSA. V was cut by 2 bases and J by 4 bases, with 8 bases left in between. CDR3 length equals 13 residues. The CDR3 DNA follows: TGTGCCAGCAGCTTAATGGAGGCCACTGAAGCTTTCTTT. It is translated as CASSLMEATEAFF.

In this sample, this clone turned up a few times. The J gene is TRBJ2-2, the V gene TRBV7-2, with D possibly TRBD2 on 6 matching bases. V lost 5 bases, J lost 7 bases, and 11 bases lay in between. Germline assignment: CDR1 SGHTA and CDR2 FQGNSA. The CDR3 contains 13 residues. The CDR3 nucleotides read TGTGCCAGCAGCCTGGGGACTCTCGGGGAGCTGTTTTTT. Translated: CASSLGTLGELFF.

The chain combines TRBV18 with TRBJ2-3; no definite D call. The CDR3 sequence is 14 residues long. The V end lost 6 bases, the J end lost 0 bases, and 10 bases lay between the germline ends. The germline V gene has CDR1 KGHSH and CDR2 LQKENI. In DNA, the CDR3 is TGTGCCAGCTCCCCGCAGCGTAGCACAGATACGCAGTATTTT. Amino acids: CASSPQRSTDTQYF.

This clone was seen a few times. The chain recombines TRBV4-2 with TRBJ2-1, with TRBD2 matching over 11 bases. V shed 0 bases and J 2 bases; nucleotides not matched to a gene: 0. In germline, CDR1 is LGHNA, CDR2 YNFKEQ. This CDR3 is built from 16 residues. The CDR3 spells CASSQETSGAYNEQFF. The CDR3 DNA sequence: TGTGCCAGCAGCCAAGAGACTAGCGGGGCCTACAATGAGCAGTTCTTC.